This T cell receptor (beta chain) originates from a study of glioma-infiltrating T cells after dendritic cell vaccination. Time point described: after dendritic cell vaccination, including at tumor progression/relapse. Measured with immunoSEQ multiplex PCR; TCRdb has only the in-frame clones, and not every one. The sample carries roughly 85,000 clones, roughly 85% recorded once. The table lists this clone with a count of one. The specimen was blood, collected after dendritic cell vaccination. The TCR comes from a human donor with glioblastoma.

CDR3 nucleotide sequence: TGCGCCAGCAGCTTGGGGCTAGTTCATGAGCAGTTCTTC. It is translated as CASSLGLVHEQFF. The rearrangement links TRBV5-1 to TRBJ2-1, with D unclear. The CDR3 runs 13 residues. CDR1 and CDR2 (germline): SGHRS, YFSETQ. V was trimmed by 0 bases and J by 8 bases, leaving 9 bases between them. The full variable domain, in which reference TRBV5-1 and TRBJ2-1 provide the parts outside the CDR3, is KAGVTQTPRYLIKTRGQQVTLSCSPISGHRSVSWYQQTPGQGLQFLFEYFSETQRNKGNFPGRFSGRQFSNSRSEMNVSTLELGDSALYLCASSLGLVHEQFFGPGTRLTVL.